This entry describes one TCR beta chain. V was pared by 3 bases and J by 2 bases, with 11 bases between. The CDR3 loop spans 15 amino acids. CDR1 is SGHRS and CDR2 is YFSETQ in the germline V gene. Constant-region reverse primers amplified full-length variable regions, followed by semi-nested Nested Universal Primer A PCR. TCRdb re-derived calls from the 5' RACE reads in MiXCR, one entry per CDR3 protein. The repertoire consists of 55,000 to 80,000 distinct CDR3 sequences, with about 20% occurring once and the leading ten covering 2.5% to 3%. CD4+CD45RO+CD25- cells were isolated as memory CD4+ T cells.

This clonotype originated in a female donor with breast cancer. V gene TRBV5-1 combines with J gene TRBJ2-2; the D gene is possibly TRBD1 (6 bases). Sequencing was carried out using memory CD4+ T cells sorted from a lymph node. Subset denoted: memory CD4+ T cells, CD4+CD45RO+CD25-. CDR3 nucleotide sequence: TGCGCCAGCAGCTGGCAGGACAGCAACACCGGGGAGCTGTTTTTT. Encoded protein: CASSWQDSNTGELFF.